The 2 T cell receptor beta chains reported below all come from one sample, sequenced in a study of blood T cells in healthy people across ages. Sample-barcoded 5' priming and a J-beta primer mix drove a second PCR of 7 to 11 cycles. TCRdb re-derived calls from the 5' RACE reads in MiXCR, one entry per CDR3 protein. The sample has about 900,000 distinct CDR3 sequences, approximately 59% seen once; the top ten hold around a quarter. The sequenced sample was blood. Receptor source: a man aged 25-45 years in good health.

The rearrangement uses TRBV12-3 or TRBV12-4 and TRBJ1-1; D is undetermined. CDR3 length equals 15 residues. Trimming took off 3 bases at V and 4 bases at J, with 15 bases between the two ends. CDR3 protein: CASSFSGPWGTEAFF. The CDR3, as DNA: TGTGCCAGCAGTTTCTCCGGGCCTTGGGGCACTGAAGCTTTCTTT.

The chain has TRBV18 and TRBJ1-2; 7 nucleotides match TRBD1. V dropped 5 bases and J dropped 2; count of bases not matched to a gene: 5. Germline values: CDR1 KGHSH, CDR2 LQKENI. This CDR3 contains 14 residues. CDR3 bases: TGTGCCAGCTCAACGGAGACAGGGAACTATGGCTACACCTTC. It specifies CASSTETGNYGYTF.